This is a list of T cell receptor beta chains from one sample in a study of vaccination effects on CD4 cells after COVID-19. This table comes from immunoSEQ multiplex PCR, and its TCRdb copy is limited to in-frame clones, with some not included. The sample has 40,000 to 60,000 clones; around four fifths are singletons. These receptors' targets are unknown. Sequences were derived from CD4+ T cells from PBMCs cultured without peptide, sampled before COVID-19 vaccination. These receptors originate from a human donor who had a prior SARS-CoV-2 infection. Both conserved end residues are part of each CDR3. D genes are given only for firm matches. The listing skips clone size in some rows; elsewhere it reads once, few, many or a size class.

TRBD2,TRBV27,NA,TRBJ2-3,CASSLTPARLAGSTDTQYF,TGTGCCAGCAGTTTAACGCCCGCCCGACTAGCGGGAAGCACAGATACGCAGTATTTT
NA,TRBV7-8,NA,TRBJ2-1,CASSLAWAEQFF,TGTGCCAGCAGCTTAGCGTGGGCCGAGCAGTTCTTC
NA,TRBV11-1,NA,TRBJ2-3,CASSLAKGRWTDTQYF,TGTGCCAGCAGCTTAGCAAAGGGCAGGTGGACAGATACGCAGTATTTT
NA,TRBV5-1,NA,TRBJ2-7,CASSWGERRYF,TGCGCCAGCAGCTGGGGGGAGAGGCGGTACTTC
NA,TRBV27,NA,TRBJ1-1,CASAYGAGGSKAFF,TGTGCCAGCGCCTATGGGGCAGGAGGCTCTAAAGCTTTCTTT
TRBD2,TRBV5-1,once,TRBJ2-5,CASSPTAGLAGETQYF,TGCGCCAGCAGCCCTACTGCGGGACTAGCGGGAGAGACCCAGTACTTC
NA,TRBV5-1,NA,TRBJ2-3,CASSLESDTQYF,TGCGCCAGCAGCTTGGAGTCAGATACGCAGTATTTT
TRBD1,TRBV12-5,NA,TRBJ2-5,CASGPGQGHETQYF,TGTGCTAGTGGACCGGGACAGGGGCATGAGACCCAGTACTTC
NA,TRBV3-1/TRBV3-2,NA,TRBJ1-1,CASSRRGNTEAFF,TGTGCCAGCAGCCGCCGAGGGAACACTGAAGCTTTCTTT
NA,TRBV7-7,NA,TRBJ2-2,CASSQGISGELFF,TGTGCTAGCAGCCAAGGGATCTCCGGGGAGCTGTTTTTT
NA,TRBV30,NA,TRBJ1-5,CAWSSTVSNQPQHF,TGTGCCTGGAGTTCGACAGTTAGCAATCAGCCCCAGCATTTT
NA,TRBV20-1,once,TRBJ1-5,CSASFPPGNNQPQHF,TGCAGTGCTAGTTTCCCTCCAGGGAACAATCAGCCCCAGCATTTT
NA,TRBV11-3,NA,TRBJ2-1,CASSLGGGGLRNEQFF,TGTGCCAGCAGCCTAGGAGGGGGGGGCCTACGAAATGAGCAGTTCTTC
NA,TRBV7-2,NA,TRBJ1-2,CASSLIEGSGYTF,TGTGCCAGCAGCTTAATCGAGGGTTCAGGCTACACCTTC
NA,TRBV24-1,NA,TRBJ2-7,CATSPGANEQYF,TGTGCCACCAGCCCAGGGGCCAACGAGCAGTACTTC
NA,TRBV24-1,few,TRBJ2-1,CATSGRGNEQFF,TGTGCCACCAGTGGGAGGGGCAATGAGCAGTTCTTC
NA,TRBV18,few,TRBJ1-4,CASSPQGEPMRKLFF,TGTGCCAGCTCACCACAGGGTGAGCCGATGAGAAAACTGTTTTTT
NA,TRBV2,few,TRBJ2-1,CASRLGLNAGSYNEQFF,TGTGCCAGCAGGTTGGGGCTAAACGCGGGCTCCTACAATGAGCAGTTCTTC
TRBD2,TRBV19,few,TRBJ2-1,CASSTSGLSNEQFF,TGTGCCAGTAGTACTAGCGGCCTTTCCAATGAGCAGTTCTTC
NA,TRBV19,NA,TRBJ2-3,CASSSRLGSWRGAVTQYF,TGTGCCAGTAGTAGTAGGTTGGGGTCCTGGCGCGGGGCGGTTACGCAGTATTTT
NA,TRBV4-1,NA,TRBJ1-4,CASSKEEKLFF,TGCGCCAGCAGCAAGGAGGAAAAACTGTTTTTT
TRBD2,TRBV18,NA,TRBJ2-3,CASSGLAGSGADTQYF,TGTGCCAGCTCAGGACTAGCGGGGAGTGGAGCAGATACGCAGTATTTT
TRBD1,TRBV7-2,few,TRBJ2-4,CASSSYRDSPIQYF,TGTGCCAGCAGCTCATACCGGGACAGCCCCATCCAGTACTTC
NA,TRBV18,NA,TRBJ2-7,CASSPGLGTSYEQYF,TGTGCCAGCTCACCTGGATTAGGGACCTCCTACGAGCAGTACTTC
NA,TRBV2,few,TRBJ1-5,CASSDTVGLHQPQHF,TGTGCCAGCAGTGACACAGTAGGTCTCCATCAGCCCCAGCATTTT
NA,TRBV4-1,NA,TRBJ1-2,CASSLSGAAGGYTF,TGCGCCAGCAGCCTATCAGGGGCTGCTGGAGGCTACACCTTC
NA,TRBV7-2,NA,TRBJ2-3,CASSRTRDTQYF,TGTGCCAGCAGCCGCACGCGAGATACGCAGTATTTT
TRBD2,TRBV5-1,NA,TRBJ2-2,CASSLGAGANTGELFF,TGCGCCAGCAGCTTGGGAGCGGGAGCGAACACCGGGGAGCTGTTTTTT
NA,TRBV4-2,few,TRBJ2-7,CASSQGFGMDEQYF,TGTGCCAGCAGCCAAGGTTTTGGCATGGACGAGCAGTACTTC
TRBD2,TRBV18,NA,TRBJ2-1,CASSPISGGNNEQFF,TGTGCCAGCTCACCGATCAGCGGGGGGAACAATGAGCAGTTCTTC
NA,TRBV20-1,NA,TRBJ1-6,CSASRGDGGNSPLHF,TGCAGTGCTAGTCGGGGGGACGGGGGTAATTCACCCCTCCACTTT
NA,TRBV12-3/TRBV12-4,once,TRBJ2-1,CASSLGGGPVF,TGTGCCAGCAGTTTAGGGGGGGGGCCGGTCTTC
NA,TRBV5-1,NA,TRBJ1-1,CASRGGTEAFF,TGCGCCAGCCGTGGGGGCACTGAAGCTTTCTTT
NA,TRBV2,NA,TRBJ2-1,CASMWGPGYNEQFF,TGTGCCAGCATGTGGGGACCGGGCTACAATGAGCAGTTCTTC
TRBD1,TRBV19,NA,TRBJ1-5,CASIRTGGFQPQHF,TGTGCCAGTATTAGGACAGGGGGATTTCAGCCCCAGCATTTT
NA,TRBV2,NA,TRBJ1-1,CASSGEVNTEAFF,TGTGCCAGCAGTGGGGAAGTGAACACTGAAGCTTTCTTT
TRBD1,TRBV7-9,few,TRBJ1-5,CASSLTGLNQPQHF,TGTGCCAGCAGCCTGACAGGGTTAAATCAGCCCCAGCATTTT
TRBD1,TRBV18,NA,TRBJ1-2,CASSPLAIYLQGINYGYTF,TGTGCCAGCTCACCTCTGGCTATATACTTACAGGGGATCAACTATGGCTACACCTTC
NA,TRBV29-1,few,TRBJ1-1,CSGRRRNTEAFF,TGCAGCGGTCGGAGGAGGAACACTGAAGCTTTCTTT
NA,TRBV12-3/TRBV12-4,NA,TRBJ2-1,CASSLRGAHEQFF,TGTGCCAGCAGTTTGAGGGGGGCGCATGAGCAGTTCTTC
NA,TRBV28,NA,TRBJ1-3,CASRLGGGAGNTIYF,TGTGCCAGCAGGTTGGGGGGGGGTGCTGGAAACACCATATATTTT
TRBD2,TRBV20-1,NA,TRBJ2-3,CSATPGLAGVF,TGCAGTGCTACTCCCGGACTAGCGGGGGTTTTT
TRBD1,TRBV3-1/TRBV3-2,NA,TRBJ1-4,CASSPGQGSYEKLFF,TGTGCCAGCAGCCCCGGACAGGGATCATATGAAAAACTGTTTTTT
NA,TRBV5-4,NA,TRBJ2-2,CASSLGPGYEGTGELFF,TGTGCCAGCAGCTTGGGCCCAGGGTATGAGGGCACCGGGGAGCTGTTTTTT
NA,TRBV4-2,NA,TRBJ2-7,CASSLTQAYEQYF,TGTGCCAGCAGCCTCACCCAAGCCTACGAGCAGTACTTC
TRBD2,TRBV29-1,NA,TRBJ2-1,CSVLIAAGGGEQFF,TGCAGCGTTTTAATCGCGGCGGGGGGGGGTGAGCAGTTCTTC
NA,TRBV7-9,NA,TRBJ1-3,CASSALTFVAGNTIYF,TGTGCCAGCAGCGCGCTGACTTTTGTCGCTGGAAACACCATATATTTT
NA,TRBV7-6,NA,TRBJ2-7,CASSGGSSESYEQYF,TGTGCCAGCTCCGGGGGAAGCAGTGAATCCTACGAGCAGTACTTC
NA,TRBV19,NA,TRBJ2-1,CASSSSGQNLFNEQFF,TGTGCCAGTAGTAGCAGTGGCCAGAATCTTTTCAATGAGCAGTTCTTC
NA,TRBV15,NA,TRBJ2-2,CATSSSLGSPGELFF,TGTGCCACCAGTTCCAGCCTTGGTTCCCCCGGGGAGCTGTTTTTT
TRBD1,TRBV5-4,NA,TRBJ1-2,CASSSQHRGLGYTF,TGTGCCAGCAGCTCACAGCACAGGGGTTTGGGCTACACCTTC
NA,TRBV6-5,NA,TRBJ2-2,CASSYSSLFGELFF,TGTGCCAGCAGTTACTCGAGCCTCTTTGGGGAGCTGTTTTTT
TRBD1,TRBV18,NA,TRBJ2-2,CASSPWDRNTGELFF,TGTGCCAGCTCACCATGGGACAGGAACACCGGGGAGCTGTTTTTT
NA,TRBV6-2/TRBV6-3,once,TRBJ2-2,CASSYWGAEKAGELFF,TGTGCCAGCAGTTACTGGGGAGCAGAAAAGGCCGGGGAGCTGTTTTTT
TRBD1,TRBV14,NA,TRBJ1-6,CASSQAGTGNGEGLSPLHF,TGTGCCAGCAGCCAAGCCGGGACAGGGAATGGGGAGGGGCTTTCACCCCTCCACTTT